Each of the 22 T cell receptor beta chains below was sequenced from the same sample in a study of T cells in Graves' hyperthyroidism and ophthalmopathy. The source material, RNA transcripts, was used to amplify TCR beta CDR3 regions. Researchers ran a first-round RT-PCR on the TCR CDR3 using the HTBI primer set. Each CDR3 protein is one row after TCRdb ran MiXCR on the multiplex PCR reads. The sample holds approximately 200,000 distinct CDR3 sequences, approximately 16% seen once. Sequenced input: blood. The origin of the receptors is a man aged 40-55 years with Graves' hyperthyroidism.

This clonotype was counted at least ten times. The V call is TRBV20-1, the J call TRBJ2-3, with D possibly matching TRBD1 (6 bases). The CDR3 contains 14 residues. Trimming took off 3 bases at V and 0 bases at J, with 10 bases between the two ends. Germline CDR1 DFQATT, CDR2 SNEGSKA (reference sequence). As DNA, the CDR3 is TGCAGTGCTAGGCAGGGGTCAAGCACAGATACGCAGTATTTT. This codes for CSARQGSSTDTQYF.

This clonotype was seen many times. The chain employs TRBV12-3 or TRBV12-4 and TRBJ2-7; tentative D call: TRBD1 (5 bases). The CDR3 sequence is 12 residues long. V was cut by 3 bases and J by 8 bases, with 11 bases left in between. The CDR3 here is CASSFPQGKQYF. The CDR3 bases are TGTGCCAGCAGTTTCCCGCAGGGAAAGCAGTACTTC.

This clonotype has a handful of counts. V and J are TRBV13 and TRBJ2-1, with 7 bases matching TRBD1. The CDR3 extends over 16 amino acids. The germline V gene encodes CDR1 PRHDT and CDR2 FYEKMQ (reference sequence). J gave up 2 bases and V 0 bases, and 4 bases lay outside the gene matches. The DNA of the CDR3 is TGTGCCAGCAGCTTAGGAGGGGGCTTAACCTACAATGAGCAGTTCTTC. It specifies CASSLGGGLTYNEQFF.

This clonotype was detected ten times or more. This chain links TRBV30 with TRBJ1-6, with D maybe TRBD1 (5 bases). This CDR3 spans 14 amino acids. CDR1 GTSNPN and CDR2 SVGIG come from the germline V gene (reference sequence). V was cut by 0 bases and J by 5 bases, with 8 bases left in between. The CDR3 coding sequence is TGTGCCTGGAGTGTACTCAGGGATAATTCACCCCTCCACTTT. Its protein product is CAWSVLRDNSPLHF.

This clonotype was seen repeatedly, ten times or more. The V call is TRBV18, the J call TRBJ2-7; 9 bases are shared with TRBD2. With 2 bases clipped from V and 1 base from J, the junction kept 6 bases outside the gene matches. The CDR3 sequence is 16 residues long. From germline, CDR1 is KGHSH and CDR2 LQKENI. CDR3 sequence (DNA): TGTGCCAGCTCACCATATATTAGCGGGGGTTCCTACGAGCAGTACTTC. This translates into CASSPYISGGSYEQYF.

This clonotype was picked up many times. The CDR3 bases are TGTGCCAGCAGTTTATGGACAGTGACCTCTGGGGCCAACGTCCTGACTTTC. It specifies CASSLWTVTSGANVLTF. The chain uses TRBV27 and TRBJ2-6, with D possibly matching TRBD1 (6 bases). The germline V gene encodes CDR1 MNHEY and CDR2 SMNVEV (reference sequence). The CDR3 is 17 amino acids. V lost 1 base and J lost 0, with 10 bases in between. The complete variable domain, with remaining parts taken from reference TRBV27 and TRBJ2-6, reads EAQVTQNPRYLITVTGKKLTVTCSQNMNHEYMSWYRQDPGLGLRQIYYSMNVEVTDKGDVPEGYKVSRKEKRNFPLILESPSPNQTSLYFCASSLWTVTSGANVLTFGAGSRLTVL.

This CDR3 is CASSLAGQGYTDTQYF. The CDR3 DNA follows: TGCGCCAGCAGCTTGGCCGGACAGGGGTACACAGATACGCAGTATTTT. This chain links TRBV5-1 with TRBJ2-3; 9 bases map to TRBD1. With 0 bases clipped from V and 2 bases from J, the junction kept 4 bases outside the gene matches. The CDR3 spans 16 residues. From germline, CDR1 is SGHRS and CDR2 YFSETQ.

Many counts were recorded for this clonotype. The chain joins TRBV3-1 to TRBJ1-2; D gene unclear. The CDR3 spans 14 residues. Trimming pared 4 bases from V and 5 bases from J, leaving 14 bases between. The germline gives CDR1 LGHDT, CDR2 YNNKEL (reference sequence). The DNA for the CDR3 is TGTGCCAGCAGCCCCCTGGGAGGGATTTATGGCTACACCTTC. This codes for CASSPLGGIYGYTF.

J is TRBJ2-1 and V is TRBV4-2; 10 nucleotides agree with TRBD2. V shed 1 base and J 2 bases; nucleotides not matched to a gene: 11. The CDR3 sequence is 19 residues long. CDR1 is LGHNA, CDR2 YNFKEQ, per germline. Written as DNA, the CDR3 is TGTGCCAGCAGCCAAGTAATGGTGGGGAGCGGGGGGGCCTACAATGAGCAGTTCTTC. Translation: CASSQVMVGSGGAYNEQFF.

This clonotype was counted at least ten times. J is TRBJ1-2 and V is TRBV18; no reliable D call. Per the germline V gene, CDR1 is KGHSH and CDR2 is LQKENI. V shed 3 bases and J shed 4 bases, with 9 bases lying between them. This CDR3 comprises 13 residues. The CDR3, as DNA: TGTGCCAGCTCACCGGTGGGCATCTATGGCTACACCTTC. Its translation is CASSPVGIYGYTF.

The table lists this clonotype with a few counts. The V and J genes are TRBV6-1 and TRBJ1-4; weak D call: TRBD1 (5 bases). Looked up from germline, CDR1 is MNHNS and CDR2 is SASEGT. Trimming shortened V by 8 bases and J by 8 bases, and 15 bases separated the two germline ends. The CDR3 spans 13 residues. CDR3 bases: TGTGCCAGCGGCGGCTATAAGGGGGAAAAACTGTTTTTT. Protein: CASGGYKGEKLFF.

This clonotype was observed at least ten times. The V call is TRBV28, the J call TRBJ2-3, with 8 bases fitting TRBD1. Germline V gene lookup returns CDR1 MDHEN and CDR2 SYDVKM. The length of the CDR3 is 14 residues. The trim removed 8 bases at V and 3 bases at J, leaving 7 bases unmatched. The CDR3 loop reads CASLRDRRTDTQYF. Written as DNA, the CDR3 is TGTGCCAGCCTACGGGACAGGCGTACAGATACGCAGTATTTT.

This clonotype was picked up many times. The chain uses TRBV6-2 or TRBV6-3 and TRBJ2-1; D is ambiguous. CDR3 length equals 13 residues. V lost 4 bases, J lost 8 bases, and 12 bases lay in between. Germline V gene lookup returns CDR1 MNHEY and CDR2 SVGEGT. This chain's CDR3 is CASSSLDFYEQFF. The DNA of the CDR3 is TGTGCCAGCAGTTCTCTAGATTTCTATGAGCAGTTCTTC.

In this sample, this clonotype turned up a few times. The chain links TRBV19 to TRBJ2-1, with 8 bases fitting TRBD2. J gave up 7 bases and V 5 bases, and 7 bases lay outside the gene matches. This CDR3 has 14 residues. Looked up from germline, CDR1 is LNHDA and CDR2 is SQIVND (reference sequence). The CDR3 coding sequence is TGTGCCAGTAGTGAGGTAGCGGGGATGAATGAGCAGTTCTTC. Protein sequence: CASSEVAGMNEQFF. The entire variable domain, with the rest obtained from reference TRBV19 and TRBJ2-1, is as follows: DGGITQSPKYLFRKEGQNVTLSCEQNLNHDAMYWYRQDPGQGLRLIYYSQIVNDFQKGDIAEGYSVSREKKESFPLTVTSAQKNPTAFYLCASSEVAGMNEQFFGPGTRLTVL.

The CDR3 coding sequence is TGTGCCAGCAGCTTAATAGTAGGGCACTATGGCTACACCTTC. It is translated as CASSLIVGHYGYTF. The chain has TRBV7-2 and TRBJ1-2; no reliable D call. Trimming stripped 2 bases from V and 3 bases from J, with 10 bases between. The CDR3 runs 14 residues. The germline V gene encodes CDR1 SGHTA and CDR2 FQGNSA.

This clonotype appeared a few times. This chain connects TRBV24-1 to TRBJ2-1, with D perhaps matching TRBD1 (5 bases). CDR1 and CDR2 from the germline V gene are KGHDR and SFDVKD. Deletions cut 5 bases from V and 1 base from J, with 8 bases between. The CDR3 is 14 amino acids. The CDR3 loop reads CATSVGASYNEQFF. The CDR3 DNA sequence: TGTGCCACCAGTGTAGGGGCGTCCTACAATGAGCAGTTCTTC.

This clonotype was detected ten times or more. V usage is TRBV7-2 and J usage is TRBJ2-2, with TRBD2 matching over 9 bases. Germline loops: CDR1 SGHTA, CDR2 FQGNSA. With V trimmed by 5 bases and J by 3 bases, 10 bases remained unmatched. The CDR3 contains 17 residues. DNA of the CDR3: TGTGCCAGCAGCATCTTGCAGACTAGCGGTGACACCGGGGAGCTGTTTTTT. This codes for CASSILQTSGDTGELFF.

There are a few counts of this clonotype. A much larger clone is a single base away; this may be a read error. The rearrangement uses TRBV6-1 and TRBJ2-7; TRBD1 agrees at 9 bases. Germline CDR1 MNHNS, CDR2 SASEGT. This CDR3 has 13 residues. V shed 7 bases and J 2 bases; nucleotides not matched to a gene: 3. This CDR3 reads CASTRDRAYEQYF. CDR3 nucleotides: TGTGCCAGCACCCGGGACAGGGCCTACGAGCAGTACTTC.

The V and J genes are TRBV5-1 and TRBJ2-7; TRBD2 might be the D (6 bases). The CDR3 is 15 amino acids. From germline, CDR1 is SGHRS and CDR2 YFSETQ. V gave up 0 bases and J gave up 0 bases, with 10 bases separating them. The CDR3 bases are TGCGCCAGCAGCTTGGCGCTAGCGAACTCCTACGAGCAGTACTTC. Translating gives CASSLALANSYEQYF.

This clonotype appeared many times. V usage is TRBV7-3 and J usage is TRBJ2-5, with 8 bases aligning to TRBD2. With V trimmed by 0 bases and J by 7 bases, 13 bases remained unmatched. The CDR3 is 17 residues long. The germline gives CDR1 SGHTA, CDR2 FQGTGA. Here the CDR3 reads CASSLTTAAGAPGTQYF. The CDR3 nucleotides are TGTGCCAGCAGCTTAACGACGGCAGCGGGGGCCCCAGGGACCCAGTACTTC.

This clonotype was counted many times. The rearrangement uses TRBV20-1 and TRBJ1-5; 9 nucleotides line up with TRBD1. Germline V gene data show CDR1 as DFQATT and CDR2 as SNEGSKA (reference sequence). There are 15 residues in the CDR3. The V and J ends lost 1 base and 7 bases, in that order; junction bases with no gene match: 8. The CDR3 protein is CSARVLDRGDQPQHF. The CDR3, as DNA: TGCAGTGCTAGAGTGTTGGACAGGGGAGACCAGCCCCAGCATTTT.

This clonotype has ten or more counts. The CDR3 loop reads CATSKQGRETQYF. The CDR3 DNA reads as TGTGCCACCAGCAAACAGGGTCGAGAGACCCAGTACTTC. This chain connects TRBV15 to TRBJ2-5; D perhaps matches TRBD1 (6 bases). The V end lost 4 bases, the J end lost 4 bases, and 10 bases lay between the germline ends. The CDR3 loop spans 13 amino acids. CDR1 is LNHNV and CDR2 is YYDKDF in the germline V gene (reference sequence).